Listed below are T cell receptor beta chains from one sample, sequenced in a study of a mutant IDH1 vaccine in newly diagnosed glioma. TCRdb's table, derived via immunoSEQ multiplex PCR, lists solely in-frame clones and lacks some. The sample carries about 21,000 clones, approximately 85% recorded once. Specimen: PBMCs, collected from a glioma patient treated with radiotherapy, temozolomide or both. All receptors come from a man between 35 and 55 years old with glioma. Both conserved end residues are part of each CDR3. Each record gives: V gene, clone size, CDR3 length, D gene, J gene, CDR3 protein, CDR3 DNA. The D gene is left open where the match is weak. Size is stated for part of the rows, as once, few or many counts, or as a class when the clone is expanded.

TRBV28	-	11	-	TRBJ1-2	CASSFYYGYTF	TGTGCCAGCAGTTTTTACTATGGCTACACCTTC
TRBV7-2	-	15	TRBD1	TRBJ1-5	CASSPRDRGNQPQHF	TGTGCCAGCAGCCCCCGGGACAGGGGGAATCAGCCCCAGCATTTT
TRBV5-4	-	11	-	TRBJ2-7	CASSLNYEQYF	TGTGCCAGCAGCCTCAACTACGAGCAGTACTTC
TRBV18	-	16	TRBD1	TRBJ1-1	CASSPGTGGAGTEAFF	TGTGCCAGCTCACCCGGGACAGGGGGCGCGGGAACTGAAGCTTTCTTT
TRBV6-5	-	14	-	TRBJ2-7	CASSSAGHSYEQYF	TGTGCCAGCAGCTCCGCGGGGCATTCCTACGAGCAGTACTTC
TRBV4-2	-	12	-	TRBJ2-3	CASSQYIDTQYF	TGTGCCAGCAGCCAATATATAGATACGCAGTATTTT
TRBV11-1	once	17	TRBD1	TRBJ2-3	CASSLVAGTGAVSTQYF	TGTGCCAGCAGCTTAGTCGCCGGGACAGGAGCTGTATCTACGCAGTATTTT
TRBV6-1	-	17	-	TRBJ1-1	CASSGFRDFWGNTEAFF	TGTGCCAGCAGTGGATTTCGGGACTTTTGGGGGAACACTGAAGCTTTCTTT
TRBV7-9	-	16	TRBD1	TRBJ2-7	CASSLWVRQGSYEQYF	TGTGCCAGCAGCTTATGGGTGAGACAGGGAAGTTACGAGCAGTACTTC
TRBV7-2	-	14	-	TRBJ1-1	CASSLGGQDTEAFF	TGTGCCAGCAGCTTAGGGGGTCAGGACACTGAAGCTTTCTTT
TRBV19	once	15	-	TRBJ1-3	CASTFGRHSGNTIYF	TGTGCCAGTACTTTTGGTCGCCACTCTGGAAACACCATATATTTT
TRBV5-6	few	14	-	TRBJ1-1	CASSLYRGDTEAFF	TGTGCCAGCAGCTTGTATAGGGGGGACACTGAAGCTTTCTTT
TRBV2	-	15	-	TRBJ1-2	CASRTGVTPYYGYTF	TGTGCCAGCAGGACTGGAGTTACCCCCTACTATGGCTACACCTTC
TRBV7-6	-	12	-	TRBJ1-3	CASGSSGNTIYF	TGTGCCAGCGGTAGCTCTGGAAACACCATATATTTT
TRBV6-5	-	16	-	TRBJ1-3	CASSYPLRSSGNTIYF	TGTGCCAGCAGTTACCCCCTCAGGAGCTCTGGAAACACCATATATTTT
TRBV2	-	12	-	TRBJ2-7	CASLTGPYEQYF	TGTGCCAGCTTAACAGGGCCCTACGAGCAGTACTTC
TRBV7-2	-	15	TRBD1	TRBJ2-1	CASSYQGAHYNEQFF	TGTGCCAGCAGCTACCAGGGGGCCCACTACAATGAGCAGTTCTTC
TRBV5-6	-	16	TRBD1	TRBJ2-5	CASSLYGGQGQQTQYF	TGTGCCAGCAGCTTATATGGAGGACAGGGTCAACAGACCCAGTACTTC
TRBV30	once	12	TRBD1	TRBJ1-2	CAWGQVSYGYTF	TGTGCCTGGGGACAGGTCTCATATGGCTACACCTTC
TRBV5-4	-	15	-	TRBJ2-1	CASSEGGAPYNEQFF	TGTGCCAGCAGCGAGGGGGGCGCCCCCTACAATGAGCAGTTCTTC
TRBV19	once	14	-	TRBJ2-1	CASSISGVGNEQFF	TGTGCCAGTAGTATAAGTGGGGTGGGAAATGAGCAGTTCTTC
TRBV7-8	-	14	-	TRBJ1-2	CASSLAQQGGGYTF	TGTGCCAGCAGCTTAGCGCAACAGGGTGGGGGCTACACCTTC
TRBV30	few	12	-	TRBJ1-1	CAWRVGNTEAFF	TGTGCCTGGAGGGTAGGTAACACTGAAGCTTTCTTT
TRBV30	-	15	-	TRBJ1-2	CAWSVGGAYGIGYTF	TGTGCCTGGAGTGTAGGGGGGGCATACGGGATTGGCTACACCTTC
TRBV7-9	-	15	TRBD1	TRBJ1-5	CASSLGQGHNQPQHF	TGTGCCAGCAGCTTGGGACAGGGACACAATCAGCCCCAGCATTTT
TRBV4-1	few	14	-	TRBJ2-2	CASSSGRDTGELFF	TGCGCCAGCAGCTCGGGGCGGGACACCGGGGAGCTGTTTTTT
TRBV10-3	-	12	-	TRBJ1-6	CAIRSGNSPLHF	TGTGCCATCAGGTCGGGTAATTCACCCCTCCACTTT